This T cell receptor beta chain originates from a study of blood T cell repertoires in COVID-19. Study-level information: COVID-19 samples collected from the United States, Italy and Spain covered acute and convalescent phases.

Clones were read by immunoSEQ multiplex PCR, and TCRdb kept only the in-frame ones, dropping some. The sample has around 21,000 clones; roughly nine tenths are singletons. From germline, CDR1 is LGHDT and CDR2 YNNKEL (reference sequence). The V and J ends lost 0 bases and 9 bases, in that order; junction bases with no gene match: 4. The CDR3 is made up of 13 amino acids. The J gene is TRBJ1-1, the V gene TRBV3-1 (or the pseudogene TRBV3-2); 7 bases match TRBD1. This clonotype originated in a human donor with active COVID-19. The donor label of this sample is uncertain. The sample comprised peripheral blood. DNA for the CDR3: TGTGCCAGCAGCCAAGAGAGACAGGGCCAAGCTTTCTTT. Amino acids: CASSQERQGQAFF.